This passage covers 23 T cell receptor beta chains from one sample sequenced in a study of T cell responses to AZD1222 COVID-19 vaccine. Profiled with immunoSEQ multiplex PCR; TCRdb holds only in-frame clones, not every one. The top ten hold 6.5% to 8% of the sample, which has approximately 60,000 clones, 80% to 85% seen once. This sample comprised peripheral blood, obtained on day 0 of AZD1222 vaccination. These receptors were taken from an adult in good health.

The chain is built from TRBV11-3 and TRBJ1-1, with TRBD1 identical over 11 bases. V lost 5 bases and J lost 7; bases outside the gene matches: 3. The CDR3 consists of 13 residues. CDR1 is SGHNT, CDR2 YENEEA, per germline. The CDR3, as DNA: TGTGCCAGCAGCCCTGGGACAGGGGGTGAAGCTTTCTTT. Its protein product is CASSPGTGGEAFF.

The chain couples TRBV11-2 to TRBJ2-5; D possibly corresponds to TRBD2 (6 bases). The CDR3 totals 15 residues. V lost 5 bases, J lost 3 bases, and 16 bases lay in between. Germline V gene lookup returns CDR1 SGHAT and CDR2 FQNNGV. CDR3 in DNA: TGTGCCAGCAGCACTCGACTAGAGACGGAAGAGACCCAGTACTTC. The encoded protein is CASSTRLETEETQYF.

The CDR3 sequence is CSATPDHGYTF. The DNA of the CDR3 is TGCAGTGCTACTCCCGATCATGGCTACACCTTC. The chain is built from TRBV20-1 and TRBJ1-2; D not certain. The ends were cut back, 4 bases at V and 6 bases at J, with 9 bases in the middle. Germline V gene lookup returns CDR1 DFQATT and CDR2 SNEGSKA (reference sequence). The CDR3 loop spans 11 amino acids.

The chain employs TRBV3-1 (or the pseudogene TRBV3-2) and TRBJ2-2; no reliable D call. The CDR3 runs to 13 residues. The V end was cut by 3 bases, the J end by 1 base, with 3 bases between. In germline, CDR1 is LGHDT, CDR2 YNNKEL (reference sequence). In DNA form, the CDR3 reads TGTGCCAGCAGCCACGAGAACACCGGGGAGCTGTTTTTT. Amino acids: CASSHENTGELFF.

The chain employs TRBV15 and TRBJ1-6, with TRBD1 matching 7 bases. The length of the CDR3 is 17 residues. Trimming removed 3 bases from V and 0 bases from J; junction bases left unmatched: 5. From germline, CDR1 is LNHNV and CDR2 YYDKDF (reference sequence). CDR3 sequence (DNA): TGTGCCACCAGCAGGGATCGGGACAGCTCCTATAATTCACCCCTCCACTTT. Translated: CATSRDRDSSYNSPLHF.

The chain employs TRBV27 and TRBJ1-2, with 8 bases identical to TRBD1. V was clipped by 6 bases and J by 8 bases; unmatched bases: 14. This CDR3 region has 15 residues. Germline V gene lookup returns CDR1 MNHEY and CDR2 SMNVEV (reference sequence). Here the CDR3 DNA reads TGTGCCAGCAGCTTTATAGCGGCAGGGGGCAAAGGCTACACCTTC. It translates to CASSFIAAGGKGYTF.

The V call is TRBV6-1, the J call TRBJ2-1, with 11 bases identical to TRBD2. V gave up 3 bases and J gave up 12 bases; unmatched junction bases: 4. Germline lookup yields CDR1 MNHNS and CDR2 SASEGT. This CDR3 is built from 13 residues. The DNA of the CDR3 is TGTGCCAGCAGTGACACTAGCGGGAGACGGCAGTTCTTC. Translating gives CASSDTSGRRQFF.

This sequence joins TRBV2 and TRBJ2-7; D unresolved. Trimming cost V 1 base and J 4 bases, with 14 bases left between them. Germline-derived CDR1 and CDR2 are SNHLY and FYNNEI. The CDR3 is 15 amino acids. In nucleotides, the CDR3 is TGTGCCAGCAGTGAAGTGGGCGGCGTGGGATACGAGCAGTACTTC. Encoded protein: CASSEVGGVGYEQYF.

The V and J genes are TRBV6-5 and TRBJ1-1; no definite D call. V was clipped by 11 bases and J by 0 bases, with 13 bases between them. From germline, CDR1 is MNHEY and CDR2 SVGAGI. The length of the CDR3 is 13 residues. The CDR3 region has the DNA TGTGCCTTACGAGCGGATTTGAACACTGAAGCTTTCTTT. Translated: CALRADLNTEAFF.

V is TRBV25-1 and J is TRBJ1-2, with a possible D match to TRBD1 (6 bases). CDR1 is MGHDK, CDR2 SYGVNS, per germline. The V end lost 8 bases, the J end lost 7 bases, and 14 bases lay between the germline ends. The CDR3 extends over 12 amino acids. This CDR3 is CASRGQSTGYTF. CDR3 nucleotide sequence: TGTGCCAGCCGAGGACAGTCGACTGGCTACACCTTC.

The chain recombines TRBV15 with TRBJ1-6, with a possible D match to TRBD1 (6 bases). CDR3 size: 17 residues. Trimming left V 5 bases short and J 3 bases short, with 17 bases between. Germline V gene sequence: CDR1 LNHNV, CDR2 YYDKDF (reference sequence). The CDR3 protein is CATSGGGGLDYNSPLHF. The CDR3 coding sequence is TGTGCCACCAGCGGGGGTGGGGGGCTTGACTATAATTCACCCCTCCACTTT.

This chain links TRBV24-1 with TRBJ1-5; D possibly corresponds to TRBD1 (5 bases). The CDR3 covers 19 residues. Trimming removed 0 bases from V and 5 bases from J, with 22 bases in between. The germline V gene has CDR1 KGHDR and CDR2 SFDVKD. Here the CDR3 DNA reads TGTGCCACCAGTGATTTGCCCGACAGAGGCGGGGATGGCGATCAGCCCCAGCATTTT. Translation: CATSDLPDRGGDGDQPQHF.

This chain connects TRBV7-2 to TRBJ2-6; weak D call: TRBD2 (6 bases). Trimming pared 5 bases from V and 1 base from J, leaving 15 bases between. The CDR3 is 17 residues long. The V gene's germline CDR1 is SGHTA and CDR2 FQGNSA. The CDR3 sequence: CASSPRPGTSGANVLTF. CDR3 nucleotide sequence: TGTGCCAGCAGCCCCCGACCGGGGACTTCTGGGGCCAACGTCCTGACTTTC.

The chain employs TRBV10-3 and TRBJ1-2; D is ambiguous. CDR1 and CDR2 from the germline V gene are ENHRY and SYGVKD. This CDR3 is 16 amino acids long. V gave up 2 bases and J gave up 8 bases, with 21 bases separating them. CDR3 in DNA: TGTGCCATCAGTGAGCAAAAGCGCAGTTCCCTTATGGGCTACACCTTC. Translation: CAISEQKRSSLMGYTF.

The genes are TRBV6-1 and TRBJ1-4; a weak D match, TRBD1 (6 bases). The CDR3 is 13 amino acids. Looked up from germline, CDR1 is MNHNS and CDR2 is SASEGT. Trimming cost V 1 base and J 11 bases, with 11 bases left between them. The CDR3 sequence: CASSEVEGGKLFF. CDR3 DNA sequence: TGTGCCAGCAGTGAAGTCGAAGGGGGTAAACTGTTTTTT.

The chain couples TRBV29-1 to TRBJ1-2; D is undetermined. This CDR3 region has 14 residues. V was trimmed by 6 bases and J by 4 bases, leaving 18 bases between them. CDR1 and CDR2 (germline): SQVTM, ANQGSEA. The CDR3, as DNA: TGCAGCGTGGCGGGCCAGCCGTCTAGCTATGGCTACACCTTC. Protein sequence: CSVAGQPSSYGYTF. Combining the CDR3 with reference TRBV29-1 and TRBJ1-2 gives the whole variable domain SAVISQKPSRDICQRGTSLTIQCQVDSQVTMMFWYRQQPGQSLTLIATANQGSEATYESGFVIDKFPISRPNLTFSTLTVSNMSPEDSSIYLCSVAGQPSSYGYTFGSGTRLTVV.

There are a few counts of this clone. The chain recombines TRBV13 with TRBJ1-1; D perhaps matches TRBD1 (5 bases). The CDR3 spans 15 residues. Germline-derived CDR1 and CDR2 are PRHDT and FYEKMQ (reference sequence). Deletions cut 5 bases from V and 3 bases from J, with 16 bases between. This CDR3 reads CASSPTPWGDTEAFF. CDR3 bases: TGTGCCAGCAGCCCAACCCCCTGGGGGGACACTGAAGCTTTCTTT. Combining the CDR3 with reference TRBV13 and TRBJ1-1 gives the whole variable domain AAGVIQSPRHLIKEKRETATLKCYPIPRHDTVYWYQQGPGQDPQFLISFYEKMQSDKGSIPDRFSAQQFSDYHSELNMSSLELGDSALYFCASSPTPWGDTEAFFGQGTRLTVV.

The chain recombines TRBV11-1 with TRBJ2-5, with TRBD1 matching 7 bases. There are 15 residues in the CDR3. With 5 bases clipped from V and 9 bases from J, the junction kept 15 bases outside the gene matches. Germline CDR1 SGHAT, CDR2 FQDESV (reference sequence). The CDR3 region has the DNA TGTGCCAGCAGCCAGAGGTCGGCAGGGGGTGAGGCCCAGTACTTC. Its translation is CASSQRSAGGEAQYF.

The chain joins TRBV5-3 to TRBJ2-7; the D gene is possibly TRBD2 (5 bases). TRBV5-3 qualifies as an ORF whose function is uncertain. The CDR3 runs to 12 residues. Trimming took 5 bases from V and 5 from J, leaving 11 bases between them. The CDR3 spells CARRGSGHEQYF. The CDR3 DNA reads as TGTGCCAGAAGGGGGAGTGGGCACGAGCAGTACTTC.

V is TRBV6-5 and J is TRBJ1-2; TRBD1 matches at 7 bases. Germline assignment: CDR1 MNHEY and CDR2 SVGAGI. The CDR3 length is 13 residues. The V segment lost 5 bases and the J segment 2 bases; nucleotides outside the gene matches: 2. The chain's CDR3 is CASSRTGNYGYTF. DNA of the CDR3: TGTGCCAGCAGTCGGACAGGAAACTATGGCTACACCTTC.

The J gene is TRBJ1-6, the V gene TRBV28; no definite D call. Germline lookup yields CDR1 MDHEN and CDR2 SYDVKM. Between the trimmed V and J ends, which lost 2 bases and 10 bases, there was a span of 12 bases. This CDR3 region has 14 residues. CDR3 sequence: CASSLSAGRSPLHF. The CDR3 nucleotides are TGTGCCAGCAGTTTAAGCGCGGGGAGATCACCCCTCCACTTT.

This chain links TRBV10-3 with TRBJ2-7; 9 positions match TRBD2. Germline-derived CDR1 and CDR2 are ENHRY and SYGVKD. The CDR3 has 17 residues. The trim removed 3 bases at V and 5 bases at J, leaving 14 bases unmatched. CDR3 sequence reads: CAISDWSGGTVTHEQYF. The CDR3 coding sequence is TGTGCCATCAGTGACTGGAGCGGGGGGACTGTAACGCACGAGCAGTACTTC.

The chain joins TRBV15 to TRBJ1-5, with TRBD1 identical over 9 bases. This CDR3 has 22 residues. J was trimmed by 4 bases and V by 5 bases; bases with no gene match: 27. Germline-derived CDR1 and CDR2 are LNHNV and YYDKDF (reference sequence). CDR3 DNA sequence: TGTGCCACCAGCCCCTACTACAGGGGACAGGGCCTTCAAGGTTGGGAAAATCAGCCCCAGCATTTT. Translated, it gives CATSPYYRGQGLQGWENQPQHF. Full variable domain (remainder filled in from reference TRBV15 and TRBJ1-5): DAMVIQNPRYQVTQFGKPVTLSCSQTLNHNVMYWYQQKSSQAPKLLFHYYDKDFNNEADTPDNFQSRRPNTSFCFLDIRSPGLGDTAMYLCATSPYYRGQGLQGWENQPQHFGDGTRLSIL.